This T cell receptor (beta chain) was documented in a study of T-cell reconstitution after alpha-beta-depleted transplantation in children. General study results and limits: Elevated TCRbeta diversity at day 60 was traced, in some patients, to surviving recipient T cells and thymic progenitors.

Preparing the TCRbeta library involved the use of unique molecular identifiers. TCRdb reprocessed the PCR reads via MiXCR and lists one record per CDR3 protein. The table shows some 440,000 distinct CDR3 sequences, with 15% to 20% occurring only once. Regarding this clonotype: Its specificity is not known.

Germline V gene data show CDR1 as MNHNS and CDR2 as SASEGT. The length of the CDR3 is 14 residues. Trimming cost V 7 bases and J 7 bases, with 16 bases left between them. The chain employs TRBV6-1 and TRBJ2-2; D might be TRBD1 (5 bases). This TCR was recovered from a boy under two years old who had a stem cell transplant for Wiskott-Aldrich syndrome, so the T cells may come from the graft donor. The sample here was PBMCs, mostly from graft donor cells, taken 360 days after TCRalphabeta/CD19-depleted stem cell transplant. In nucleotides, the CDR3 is TGTGCCAGCACCATTCAGGGATTCGGCGGGGAGCTGTTTTTT. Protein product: CASTIQGFGGELFF.